This T cell receptor (beta chain) was obtained from a study of T cells after yellow fever vaccination. A universal primer site and UMIs were added as TCR cDNA was made by 5'RACE template switching. TCRdb analysed the 5' RACE reads with MiXCR anew, one entry per CDR3 protein. The sample includes over 250,000 distinct CDR3 sequences, about 5.2% seen only once; the top ten take roughly 3.3%. This CDR3 has 14 residues. CDR1 and CDR2 from the germline V gene are KGHSH and LQKENI. Trimming pared 3 bases from V and 1 base from J, leaving 7 bases between. Overall study results and limits: Subsequent to the booster, the majority of primary-vaccination clones reappeared (around 96% CD4, around 90% CD8). Weaker, the secondary response peaked sooner, at day 5 versus 15.

As for this clonotype: Its antigen is currently unknown.

This chain links TRBV18 with TRBJ2-4; unclear D gene. The sample was CD4+ T cells sorted from PBMCs, taken on the day of the yellow fever booster vaccination. The receptor was isolated from a man younger than 35 who received the YFV17D yellow fever vaccine. The CDR3 region has the DNA TGTGCCAGCTCACCCTCAGTTGCCAAAAACATTCAGTACTTC. It translates to CASSPSVAKNIQYF.